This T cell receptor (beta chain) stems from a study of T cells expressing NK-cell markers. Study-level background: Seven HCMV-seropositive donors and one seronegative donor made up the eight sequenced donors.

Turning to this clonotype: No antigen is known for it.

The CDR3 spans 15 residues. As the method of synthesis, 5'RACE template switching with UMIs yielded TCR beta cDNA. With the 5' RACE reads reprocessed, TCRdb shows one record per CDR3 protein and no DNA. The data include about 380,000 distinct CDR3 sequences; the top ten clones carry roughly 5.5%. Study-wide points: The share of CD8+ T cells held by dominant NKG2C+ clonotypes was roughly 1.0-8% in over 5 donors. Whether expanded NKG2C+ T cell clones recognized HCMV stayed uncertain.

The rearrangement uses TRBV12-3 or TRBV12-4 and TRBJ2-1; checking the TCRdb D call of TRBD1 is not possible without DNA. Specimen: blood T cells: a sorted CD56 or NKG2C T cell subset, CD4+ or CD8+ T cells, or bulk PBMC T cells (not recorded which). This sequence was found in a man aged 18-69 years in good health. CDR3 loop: CASSAWTGGHNEQFF.